The T cell receptor beta chain under discussion was sequenced for a study of Ad26.COV2.S vaccination and SARS-CoV-2 variants. Study in general: It was the COV1001 Ad26.COV2.S trial arm that included the donor.

This clone was observed a handful of times. The target antigen is unknown. Whole-study results and caveats: Compared with placebo recipients, vaccine recipients had higher spike-specific TCR breadth. Substantial response breadth was reportedly seen for spike-specific CD8+ and CD4+ T cells after vaccination. It was found that vaccine and placebo recipients had similar non-spike TCR breadth.

The CDR3 is 13 residues long. Trimming left V 2 bases short and J 10 bases short, with 14 bases between. Germline lookup yields CDR1 LGHDT and CDR2 YNNKEL (reference sequence). Using immunoSEQ multiplex PCR, the repertoire was profiled, and TCRdb retains in-frame clones only, with some absent. The sample shows about 680,000 clones, around 90% of them seen only once. Treatment specified: 19 received Ad26.COV2.S at low or high dose, single or two shots; about 5 received placebo; per-sample allocation not given. The study sampled participants on day 63 after the first vaccine or placebo injection. The sequence derives from a person aged 18-60 years who received the Ad26.COV2.S COVID-19 vaccine or a placebo. The input for sequencing was peripheral blood, taken in a trial of Ad26.COV2.S vaccine versus placebo. The J gene is TRBJ1-1, the V gene TRBV3-1 (or the pseudogene TRBV3-2); TRBD1 is a possible D gene (5 bases). CDR3 amino acids: CASSQHQGLGAFF. The CDR3 bases are TGTGCCAGCAGCCAACACCAGGGTCTTGGAGCTTTCTTT.